The clone carrying this T cell receptor (beta chain) has ten or more counts. Antigen: not known. This sample stems from a study of blood T cells in healthy people across ages. Overall study results and limits: Changes seen in expanded clonotypes were possibly confounded by donor CMV status left unknown.

CDR1 and CDR2 (germline): SGHTA, FQGNSA. The CDR3 runs 14 residues. Between the trimmed V and J ends, which lost 7 bases and 5 bases, there was a span of 17 bases. It was 8 to 10 milliliters of peripheral blood that were drawn from each donor. Primers used in a second PCR of about 6 to 11 cycles were a sample-barcoded 5' primer and a J-beta primer mix. TCRdb called the 5' RACE reads again in MiXCR, with one record for every CDR3 protein. The table includes 750,000 to 850,000 distinct CDR3 sequences, around a quarter detected once. These same data were also listed under a study on T cells of mothers and their children.

The sample consisted of blood. The rearrangement links TRBV7-2 to TRBJ2-5, with D unresolved. The receptor was derived from a boy aged 10-17 years in good health. The CDR3 here is CASKLTAQGETQYF. The DNA of the CDR3 is TGTGCCAGCAAGTTAACCGCGCAAGGGGAGACCCAGTACTTC.